Each of the 29 T cell receptor beta chains below was sequenced from the same sample in a study of blood T cells in healthy people across ages. The second PCR ran roughly 7 to 12 cycles with a sample-barcoded 5' primer and J-beta primers. MiXCR, applied by TCRdb to the 5' RACE reads, yields one record per CDR3 protein. Of around 1,700,000 distinct CDR3 sequences in the sample, about 30% were seen once. Specimen: blood. These receptors came from a woman in her thirties in good health.

The J gene is TRBJ1-2, the V gene TRBV7-9, with D maybe TRBD1 (5 bases). This CDR3 region has 13 residues. Per the germline V gene, CDR1 is SEHNR and CDR2 is FQNEAQ (reference sequence). V was trimmed by 4 bases and J by 8 bases, leaving 14 bases between them. The CDR3 DNA reads TGTGCCAGCAGCTCCGGGACGCCGTGGGGCTACACCTTC. This encodes CASSSGTPWGYTF.

This clonotype was seen a few times. The V gene is TRBV20-1, the J gene TRBJ2-5, with TRBD2 matching over 7 bases. The trim removed 1 base at V and 7 bases at J, leaving 12 bases unmatched. The V gene's germline CDR1 is DFQATT and CDR2 SNEGSKA (reference sequence). This CDR3 is 15 amino acids long. Here the CDR3 DNA reads TGCAGTGCTAGAGTTGGAGGTGCGGGGGTTCGGACCCAGTACTTC. Amino acid sequence: CSARVGGAGVRTQYF.

This clonotype was counted a few times. Mismatch with germline at one junction end may stem from a read error. This sequence joins TRBV19 and TRBJ2-5, with D possibly matching TRBD2 (6 bases). The CDR3 consists of 14 residues. Germline assignment: CDR1 LNHDA and CDR2 SQIVND (reference sequence). CDR3 sequence (DNA): TGTGCCAGTAGTAATTCGTTCGGGGGAGAGACTCAGTACTTC. Its protein is CASSNSFGGETQYF.

As to this clonotype: This may be a read error: a much more frequent sequence differs by one nucleotide. V gene TRBV7-2 combines with J gene TRBJ2-1, with D perhaps TRBD2 (6 bases). The ends were cut back, 2 bases at V and 12 bases at J, with 11 bases in the middle. This CDR3 comprises 12 residues. The germline gives CDR1 SGHTA, CDR2 FQGNSA. The CDR3 loop is CASSLSGDGQFF. CDR3 in DNA: TGTGCCAGCAGCTTATCGGGAGATGGGCAGTTCTTC.

To note about this clonotype: No conserved phenylalanine or tryptophan is present at the end of the CDR3, so a read error is the likely explanation. V gene TRBV5-1 combines with J gene TRBJ1-4, with D perhaps matching TRBD1 (6 bases). Germline CDR1 reads SGHRS; CDR2 reads YFSETQ. The germline V and J ends were trimmed by 4 bases and 3 bases, with 13 bases remaining between them. The CDR3 consists of 15 residues. This chain's CDR3 is CASSPPGGANEKLFL. The CDR3 bases are TGCGCCAGCAGCCCCCCCGGGGGCGCTAATGAAAAACTGTTTTTG.

The chain combines TRBV29-1 with TRBJ2-3; no firm D call. Germline V CDR1 and CDR2: SQVTM, ANQGSEA. V lost 6 bases to trimming and J lost 0 bases, with 10 bases between them. This CDR3 is built from 13 residues. In DNA, the CDR3 is TGCAGCGTGAGGAAGACTAGCACAGATACGCAGTATTTT. Protein sequence: CSVRKTSTDTQYF.

This clonotype was recorded only once. One junction end disagrees with the germline gene, perhaps due to a read error. The rearrangement links TRBV20-1 to TRBJ2-5; tentatively, D is TRBD2 (7 bases). The germline V gene encodes CDR1 DFQATT and CDR2 SNEGSKA (reference sequence). The CDR3 is made up of 17 amino acids. The CDR3 region is CSASQDSGVTEQGTQYF. In DNA form, the CDR3 reads TGCAGTGCTAGCCAGGACAGCGGGGTCACGGAACAAGGGACCCAGTACTTC.

V is TRBV24-1 and J is TRBJ1-5; D is uncertain. V lost 3 bases and J 0 bases, leaving 11 bases between the germline ends. The CDR3 sequence is 16 residues long. Looked up from germline, CDR1 is KGHDR and CDR2 is SFDVKD. The CDR3 here is CATSDGSDYSNQPQHF. In DNA form, the CDR3 reads TGTGCCACCAGTGATGGATCGGATTATAGCAATCAGCCCCAGCATTTT.

This chain uses TRBV12-3 or TRBV12-4 with TRBJ1-4; 7 nucleotides match TRBD1. This CDR3 contains 14 residues. V was clipped by 3 bases and J by 5 bases; unmatched bases: 3. Written as DNA, the CDR3 is TGTGCCAGCAGTTTGACAGGGAGAAATGAAAAACTGTTTTTT. Translation: CASSLTGRNEKLFF.

CDR3 region: CASNQPSSAFLYEQYF. CDR3 bases: TGTGCCAGCAACCAACCCTCTAGCGCCTTTCTCTACGAGCAGTACTTC. The chain is built from TRBV28 and TRBJ2-7; D perhaps matches TRBD2 (6 bases). This CDR3 contains 16 residues. In germline, CDR1 is MDHEN, CDR2 SYDVKM. V was clipped by 7 bases and J by 3 bases, with 22 bases between them. The full variable domain, rest sourced from reference TRBV28 and TRBJ2-7, is DVKVTQSSRYLVKRTGEKVFLECVQDMDHENMFWYRQDPGLGLRLIYFSYDVKMKEKGDIPEGYSVSREKKERFSLILESASTNQTSMYLCASNQPSSAFLYEQYFGPGTRLTVT.

The gene calls are TRBV3-1 and TRBJ2-3; D perhaps matches TRBD1 (5 bases). The germline V gene encodes CDR1 LGHDT and CDR2 YNNKEL (reference sequence). The V end lost 6 bases, the J end lost 4 bases, and 17 bases lay between the germline ends. The CDR3 is made up of 15 amino acids. CDR3 in DNA: TGTGCCAGCAGAAGGGGTGCAGCCCTCGCAGATACGCAGTATTTT. Translating gives CASRRGAALADTQYF.

The chain has TRBV9 and TRBJ2-2; 8 bases align to TRBD2. The germline gives CDR1 SGDLS, CDR2 YYNGEE. The CDR3 runs to 17 residues. The junction had 11 bases not matched to a gene; V was cut back by 3 bases and J by 4 bases. The CDR3 sequence is CASSGNFREGVTGELFF. CDR3 nucleotides: TGTGCCAGCAGCGGAAACTTTCGGGAGGGGGTCACCGGGGAGCTGTTTTTT. The variable domain in full, completed from reference TRBV9 and TRBJ2-2, reads DSGVTQTPKHLITATGQRVTLRCSPRSGDLSVYWYQQSLDQGLQFLIQYYNGEERAKGNILERFSAQQFPDLHSELNLSSLELGDSALYFCASSGNFREGVTGELFFGEGSRLTVL.

V gene TRBV10-3 combines with J gene TRBJ2-3; 7 nucleotides agree with TRBD2. V trimming: 0 bases; J trimming: 2 bases; junction bases outside the gene matches: 11. The CDR3 consists of 18 residues. Germline-derived CDR1 and CDR2 are ENHRY and SYGVKD. CDR3 region: CAISESGGGPSSTDTQYF. CDR3 in DNA: TGTGCCATCAGTGAGTCGGGCGGGGGACCGTCTTCCACAGATACGCAGTATTTT.

V gene TRBV7-2 combines with J gene TRBJ2-3, with a possible D match to TRBD1 (6 bases). There are 16 residues in the CDR3. CDR1 and CDR2 (germline): SGHTA, FQGNSA. The V end was cut by 5 bases, the J end by 1 base, with 16 bases between. The DNA of the CDR3 is TGTGCCAGCAGCCGAGTTAAGGGGGTGGGCACAGATACGCAGTATTTT. Amino acid sequence: CASSRVKGVGTDTQYF.

About this clonotype itself: A clone one base away is much larger, so this may be a read error. The rearrangement links TRBV29-1 to TRBJ2-7; tentatively, D is TRBD1 (6 bases). V dropped 5 bases and J dropped 7 bases, with 24 bases sitting between them. The CDR3 extends over 15 amino acids. Germline values: CDR1 SQVTM, CDR2 ANQGSEA. This CDR3 is CSVPSNRVRYNEQYF. The CDR3 DNA sequence: TGCAGCGTTCCCTCCAACAGGGTCCGCTACAATGAGCAGTACTTC.

This clonotype was seen a few times. This chain joins TRBV7-3 and TRBJ2-1, with D tentatively TRBD1 or TRBD2 (5 bases each). The CDR3 covers 13 residues. V was shortened by 5 bases and J by 8 bases, with 13 bases between the two germline ends. Germline lookup yields CDR1 SGHTA and CDR2 FQGTGA. For the CDR3, the DNA is TGTGCCAGCAGCCCTGGGGGTATTCATGAGCAGTTCTTC. It translates to CASSPGGIHEQFF.

This clonotype has only a few counts. The rearrangement links TRBV10-1 to TRBJ2-3; D gene unclear. CDR1 is WNHNN and CDR2 is SYGVQD in the germline V gene (reference sequence). The CDR3 loop spans 15 amino acids. The germline V and J ends were trimmed by 1 base and 3 bases, with 11 bases remaining between them. The CDR3 DNA sequence: TGCGCCAGCAGTGAGTACCTAGTTGGTACAGATACGCAGTATTTT. This encodes CASSEYLVGTDTQYF.

This sequence joins TRBV6-2 or TRBV6-3 and TRBJ2-5, with 10 bases identical to TRBD1. The CDR3 sequence is 15 residues long. CDR1 and CDR2 (germline): MNHEY, SVGEGT. The V gene end was trimmed by 6 bases and the J gene end by 5 bases; junction bases not matched to a gene: 9. Here the CDR3 DNA reads TGTGCCAGCAGGGAGCCGGACAGGGGGTTTGAGACCCAGTACTTC. Protein: CASREPDRGFETQYF.

V and J are TRBV18 and TRBJ1-5; maybe TRBD1 (6 bases). V gave up 2 bases and J gave up 2 bases, with 10 bases separating them. This CDR3 is built from 15 residues. CDR1 KGHSH and CDR2 LQKENI come from the germline V gene. This chain's CDR3 is CASSPVGAGNQPQHF. CDR3 DNA sequence: TGTGCCAGCTCACCAGTGGGGGCTGGCAATCAGCCCCAGCATTTT.

As to this clonotype: A read error may account for a junction end that differs from germline. CDR3 protein: CASSLGQYEGHTF. The CDR3 DNA reads as TGCGCCAGCAGTTTGGGTCAATATGAGGGCCACACCTTC. V is TRBV5-1 and J is TRBJ1-2; D gene ambiguous. The CDR3 is 13 amino acids. The V gene's germline CDR1 is SGHRS and CDR2 YFSETQ.

The chain links TRBV12-3 or TRBV12-4 to TRBJ2-1; D call uncertain. The CDR3 loop spans 14 amino acids. V lost 7 bases to trimming and J lost 2 bases, with 12 bases between them. CDR3 in amino acids: CASNLPPTYNEQFF. CDR3 DNA: TGTGCCAGCAATCTCCCCCCAACCTACAATGAGCAGTTCTTC.

This clonotype was seen many times. The chain couples TRBV7-2 to TRBJ2-7; a possible D gene is TRBD2 (6 bases). Germline-derived CDR1 and CDR2 are SGHTA and FQGNSA. The CDR3 runs to 13 residues. V lost 1 base and J lost 3, with 7 bases in between. CDR3 coding DNA: TGTGCCAGCAGCTTAGAGGGACTCTACGAGCAGTACTTC. This translates into CASSLEGLYEQYF.

In its sample, this clonotype was seen many times. Here the CDR3 reads CAIADNSYEQYF. The CDR3 region has the DNA TGTGCCATCGCGGACAACTCCTACGAGCAGTACTTC. This sequence joins TRBV10-3 and TRBJ2-7; D might be TRBD1 (5 bases). Germline V gene lookup returns CDR1 ENHRY and CDR2 SYGVKD. The CDR3 totals 12 residues. Trimming took off 8 bases at V and 0 bases at J, with 8 bases between the two ends.

The table lists this clonotype with many counts. At one end, the junction sequence differs from germline, possibly due to a read error. V and J are TRBV10-3 and TRBJ2-5; no clear D gene. The CDR3 length is 13 residues. Per germline, CDR1 ENHRY and CDR2 SYGVKD. CDR3 residues: CATSPPEQETQYF. The CDR3 nucleotides read TGTGCCACCAGTCCTCCTGAGCAAGAGACCCAGTACTTC.

Concerning this clonotype: This sequence may be a read error, since a much larger clone differs from it by one base. The chain recombines TRBV12-3 or TRBV12-4 with TRBJ2-3; a weak D match, TRBD2 (5 bases). The CDR3 is 11 residues long. V lost 4 bases, J lost 8 bases, and 7 bases lay in between. In nucleotides, the CDR3 is TGTGCCAGCAGTTCGGGATTTACGCAGTATTTT. The encoded protein is CASSSGFTQYF.

This clonotype came up many times. The rearrangement joins TRBV7-6 to TRBJ2-7, with unresolved D. The CDR3 consists of 14 residues. Germline CDR1 is SGHVS and CDR2 is FNYEAQ. V dropped 1 base and J dropped 6 bases, with 13 bases sitting between them. This CDR3 is CASSLDPGRREQYF. CDR3 sequence (DNA): TGTGCCAGCAGCTTAGATCCAGGACGACGCGAGCAGTACTTC.

This clonotype turned up a few times. The chain joins TRBV25-1 to TRBJ2-1; D may be TRBD1 (5 bases). From germline, CDR1 is MGHDK and CDR2 SYGVNS. Trimming cost V 3 bases and J 10 bases, with 13 bases left between them. The CDR3 consists of 13 residues. CDR3 sequence reads: CASSEQGLREQFF. CDR3 nucleotide sequence: TGTGCCAGCAGTGAGCAGGGTCTAAGGGAGCAGTTCTTC. The full variable domain, in which reference TRBV25-1 and TRBJ2-1 provide the parts outside the CDR3, is EADIYQTPRYLVIGTGKKITLECSQTMGHDKMYWYQQDPGMELHLIHYSYGVNSTEKGDLSSESTVSRIRTEHFPLTLESARPSHTSQYLCASSEQGLREQFFGPGTRLTVL.

V usage is TRBV13 and J usage is TRBJ2-1; TRBD1 agrees at 9 bases. The ends lost 5 bases at V and 0 bases at J; junction bases unmatched: 8. The germline V gene encodes CDR1 PRHDT and CDR2 FYEKMQ (reference sequence). This CDR3 has 17 amino acids. Here the CDR3 reads CASSTPGQGGSYNEQFF. The CDR3, as DNA: TGTGCCAGCAGCACCCCGGGACAGGGAGGCTCCTACAATGAGCAGTTCTTC.

This clonotype was detected many times. The chain carries TRBV20-1 and TRBJ2-1; D is unclear. Germline lookup yields CDR1 DFQATT and CDR2 SNEGSKA (reference sequence). Trimming removed 2 bases from V and 13 bases from J, with 6 bases in between. CDR3 length: 9 amino acids. CDR3 nucleotide sequence: TGCAGTGCTAGATGGCCTCAGTTCTTC. Its protein is CSARWPQFF.